One TCR beta chain is described in this entry. Per the original methods: Amplification with reference gene primers provided the estimates of nucleated cell counts. This table comes from immunoSEQ multiplex PCR, and its TCRdb copy is limited to in-frame clones, with some not included. The DNA gave D and trimming, while V, J and clone size come from that table. Here the sample spans about 73,000 clones, about 92% being singletons. These data come from a study of blood T cell repertoires in COVID-19. The germline CDR1 and CDR2 sequences are SGHRS and YFSETQ. The CDR3 sequence is 14 residues long. V lost 4 bases and J lost 8, with 18 bases in between.

This TCR was sampled from a woman aged 80 or older with active or convalescent COVID-19. The chain is built from TRBV5-1 and TRBJ1-2; the D is unclear. The sample taken for sequencing was peripheral blood. CDR3 DNA: TGCGCCAGCAGCCCACCAACTACGTCGGGGGGCTACACCTTC. It translates to CASSPPTTSGGYTF. Full variable domain (outside the CDR3, taken from reference TRBV5-1 and TRBJ1-2): KAGVTQTPRYLIKTRGQQVTLSCSPISGHRSVSWYQQTPGQGLQFLFEYFSETQRNKGNFPGRFSGRQFSNSRSEMNVSTLELGDSALYLCASSPPTTSGGYTFGSGTRLTVV.